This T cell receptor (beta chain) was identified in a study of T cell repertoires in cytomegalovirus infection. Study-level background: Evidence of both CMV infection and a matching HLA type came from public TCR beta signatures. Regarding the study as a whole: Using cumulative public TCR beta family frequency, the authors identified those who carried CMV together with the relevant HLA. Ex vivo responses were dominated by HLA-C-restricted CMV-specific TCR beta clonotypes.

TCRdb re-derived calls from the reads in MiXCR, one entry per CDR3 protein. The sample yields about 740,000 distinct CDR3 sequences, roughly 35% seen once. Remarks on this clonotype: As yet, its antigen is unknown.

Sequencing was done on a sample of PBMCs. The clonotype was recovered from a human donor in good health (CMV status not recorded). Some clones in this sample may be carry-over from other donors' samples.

The CDR3 sequence: CASSELGGETQYF. In nucleotides, the CDR3 is TGTGCCAGCAGTGAACTTGGGGGAGAGACCCAGTACTTC. The chain uses TRBV2 and TRBJ2-5, with D possibly being TRBD1 or TRBD2 (5 bases each). V was pared by 2 bases and J by 4 bases, with 8 bases between. CDR1 SNHLY and CDR2 FYNNEI come from the germline V gene. The CDR3 loop spans 13 amino acids.